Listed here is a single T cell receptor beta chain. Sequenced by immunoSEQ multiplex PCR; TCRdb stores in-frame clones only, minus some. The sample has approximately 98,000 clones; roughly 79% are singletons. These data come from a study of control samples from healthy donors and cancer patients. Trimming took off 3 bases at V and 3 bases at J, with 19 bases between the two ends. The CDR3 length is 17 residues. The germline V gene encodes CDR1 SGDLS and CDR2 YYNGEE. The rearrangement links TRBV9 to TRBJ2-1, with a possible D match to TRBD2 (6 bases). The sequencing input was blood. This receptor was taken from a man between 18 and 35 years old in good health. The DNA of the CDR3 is TGTGCCAGCAGCGCCGGGAGAAGGGGCGGGGTCTACAATGAGCAGTTCTTC. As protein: CASSAGRRGGVYNEQFF.